This TCR beta chain was documented in a study of blood T cell repertoires in COVID-19. Study-level background: COVID-19 samples from acute and convalescent phases originated in the United States, Italy and Spain. Sources were T cells, B-cell-depleted T cells, or PBMCs; the material itself was cDNA or gDNA.

Original processing methods: Reference gene primer amplification gave estimated nucleated cell counts. Repertoires were generated with immunoSEQ multiplex PCR, while TCRdb's copy carries only in-frame clones and drops some. The V and J calls and clone size were taken over from that table, and D and trimming were inferred from the DNA. Of 130,000 to 150,000 clones in the sample, 85% to 90% are singletons; the top ten hold less than 10%. V lost 3 bases and J 0 bases, leaving 12 bases between the germline ends. The germline V gene has CDR1 LNHDA and CDR2 SQIVND (reference sequence). This CDR3 contains 16 residues.

The sample consisted of peripheral blood. The chain carries TRBV19 and TRBJ1-5; D not resolved. The TCR was taken from a woman in her fifties or sixties with active or convalescent COVID-19. As DNA, the CDR3 is TGTGCCAGTAGTATGGCCGGGTCCCTTAGCAATCAGCCCCAGCATTTT. Protein product: CASSMAGSLSNQPQHF.